The clone carrying this T cell receptor beta chain was observed a single time. CDR3 size: 13 residues. The V gene's germline CDR1 is SGHRS and CDR2 YFSETQ. The V gene end was trimmed by 4 bases and the J gene end by 6 bases; junction bases not matched to a gene: 4. This entry is derived from a study of T cell changes during pregnancy in multiple sclerosis. Libraries were prepared by immunoSEQ multiplex PCR; TCRdb keeps only in-frame clonotypes and omits some of them. The sample carries approximately 89,000 clones, about 94% recorded once. This rearrangement joins TRBV5-1 to TRBJ1-1, with 9 bases that match TRBD1. The sequencing here drew on peripheral blood, taken in the third trimester of pregnancy. The TCR originated in a female donor with multiple sclerosis, enrolled in a pregnancy study. The chain's CDR3 is CASSRTGVAEAFF. The CDR3 nucleotides read TGCGCCAGCAGCAGGACAGGGGTGGCTGAAGCTTTCTTT.